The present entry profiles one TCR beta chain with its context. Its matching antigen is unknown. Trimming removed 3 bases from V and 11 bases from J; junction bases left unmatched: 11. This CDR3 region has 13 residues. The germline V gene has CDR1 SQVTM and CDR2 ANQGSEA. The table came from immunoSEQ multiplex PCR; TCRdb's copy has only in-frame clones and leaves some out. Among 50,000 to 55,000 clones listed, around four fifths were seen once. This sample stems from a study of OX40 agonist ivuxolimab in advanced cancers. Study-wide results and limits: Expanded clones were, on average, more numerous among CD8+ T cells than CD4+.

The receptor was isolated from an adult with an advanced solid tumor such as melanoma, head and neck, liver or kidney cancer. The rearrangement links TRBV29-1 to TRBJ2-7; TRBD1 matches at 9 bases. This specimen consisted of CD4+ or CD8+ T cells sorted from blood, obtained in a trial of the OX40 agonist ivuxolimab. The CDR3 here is CSVEQGGQGYKYF. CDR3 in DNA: TGCAGCGTTGAGCAAGGAGGACAGGGGTATAAGTACTTC.